The rows below give T cell receptor beta chains drawn from one sample of a study of blood T cell repertoires in COVID-19. TCRdb keeps only in-frame clones here, not all; method: immunoSEQ multiplex PCR. Found here are over 250,000 clones, 80% to 90% of them singletons; the top ten hold 2% to 3%. The sample taken for sequencing was peripheral blood. The receptors were gathered from a woman in her fifties or sixties with acute or convalescent COVID-19. Both conserved end residues are part of each CDR3. Fields, in order: clone size, J gene, D gene, V gene, CDR3 protein, CDR3 DNA. A D gene is named only where the DNA matches it firmly. Only some rows state a clone size, as once, few, many or a class for expanded clones.

. TRBJ2-1 . TRBV28 CASSLGGTYYNEQFF TGTGCCAGCAGTTTAGGCGGGACCTACTACAATGAGCAGTTCTTC
few TRBJ1-2 TRBD1 TRBV13 CASSGTDYGYTF TGTGCCAGCAGCGGGACAGACTATGGCTACACCTTC
. TRBJ1-1 . TRBV10-3 CAISDPREDLEDEAFF TGTGCCATCAGTGACCCGCGGGAAGACCTAGAAGATGAAGCTTTCTTT
. TRBJ2-1 TRBD2 TRBV30 CAWRGWREPYNEQFF TGTGCCTGGAGGGGGTGGCGGGAGCCCTACAATGAGCAGTTCTTC
. TRBJ1-3 TRBD1 TRBV2 CASSPTGGPGNTIYF TGTGCCAGCAGCCCGACAGGGGGACCTGGAAACACCATATATTTT
. TRBJ1-2 . TRBV19 CASSTPGGRGPRYGYTF TGTGCCAGTAGTACACCGGGGGGGAGGGGTCCACGCTATGGCTACACCTTC
once TRBJ1-1 . TRBV19 CASSMDNVNTEAFF TGTGCCAGTAGTATGGACAACGTGAACACTGAAGCTTTCTTT
few TRBJ1-2 . TRBV6-5 CARRLGLEAYGYTF TGTGCCAGGAGGTTGGGGCTAGAGGCCTATGGCTACACCTTC
. TRBJ2-1 TRBD2 TRBV5-1 CASSVTSGDVNEQFF TGCGCCAGCAGCGTGACTAGCGGAGACGTCAATGAGCAGTTCTTC
. TRBJ2-5 TRBD1 TRBV10-3 CASRSRGQETQYF TGTGCCAGCCGGTCCAGGGGGCAAGAGACCCAGTACTTC
once TRBJ1-1 . TRBV5-4 CASSLEIGVNTEAFF TGTGCCAGCAGCTTGGAAATAGGGGTGAACACTGAAGCTTTCTTT
. TRBJ2-7 . TRBV24-1 CATSRTGKSYEQYF TGTGCCACCAGTCGAACAGGGAAGTCCTACGAGCAGTACTTC
once TRBJ2-1 . TRBV3-1/TRBV3-2 CASSPQLLGDEQFF TGTGCCAGCAGCCCACAGCTATTGGGAGATGAGCAGTTCTTC
. TRBJ2-7 TRBD1 TRBV5-1 CASSVREDRGSYEQYF TGCGCCAGCAGCGTGCGGGAAGACAGGGGCTCCTACGAGCAGTACTTC
. TRBJ2-3 . TRBV6-5 CASMATGFSTDTQYF TGTGCCAGCATGGCGACAGGTTTTAGCACAGATACGCAGTATTTT
. TRBJ2-2 TRBD2 TRBV24-1 CATSDTSGENTGELFF TGTGCCACCAGTGATACTAGCGGAGAGAACACCGGGGAGCTGTTTTTT
. TRBJ1-1 . TRBV9 CASSVDGVNTEAFF TGTGCCAGCAGCGTAGATGGAGTGAACACTGAAGCTTTCTTT
. TRBJ1-1 TRBD1 TRBV5-1 CASSLSRDRGQDTEAFF TGCGCCAGCAGCTTGTCCCGGGACAGGGGGCAGGACACTGAAGCTTTCTTT
. TRBJ2-5 . TRBV11-1 CASSFRTGSPETQYF TGTGCCAGCAGCTTTCGTACAGGTTCCCCAGAGACCCAGTACTTC
. TRBJ2-3 TRBD2 TRBV11-3 CASSLEGSGVTDTQYF TGTGCCAGCAGCTTGGAGGGTAGCGGGGTCACAGATACGCAGTATTTT
. TRBJ2-3 . TRBV14 CASSPVGGPRTDTQYF TGTGCCAGCAGCCCCGTAGGGGGACCCCGCACAGATACGCAGTATTTT
. TRBJ1-5 . TRBV3-1/TRBV3-2 CASSQTGMDSNQPQHF TGTGCCAGCAGCCAAACAGGGATGGATAGCAATCAGCCCCAGCATTTT
. TRBJ2-2 . TRBV11-3 CASSLASGELFF TGTGCCAGCAGCTTAGCTAGCGGGGAGCTGTTTTTT
. TRBJ2-3 TRBD2 TRBV6-5 CASRREGQTDTQYF TGTGCCAGCAGGAGGGAGGGCCAAACAGATACGCAGTATTTT
. TRBJ1-5 . TRBV27 CASSLDRISNQPQHF TGTGCCAGCAGTTTAGACAGGATTAGCAATCAGCCCCAGCATTTT
. TRBJ2-1 . TRBV28 CASSSVYNEQFF TGTGCCAGCAGTTCAGTCTACAATGAGCAGTTCTTC
. TRBJ2-1 . TRBV10-3 CAISGQYHEQFF TGTGCCATCAGTGGACAGTACCATGAGCAGTTCTTC
few TRBJ1-2 TRBD1 TRBV6-5 CASSLTGGDGYTF TGTGCCAGCAGTCTAACAGGGGGGGATGGCTACACCTTC
. TRBJ2-7 TRBD1 TRBV28 CASNGQGVSYEQYF TGTGCCAGCAACGGACAGGGGGTCTCCTACGAGCAGTACTTC
. TRBJ1-4 TRBD1 TRBV15 CATSRGQGDEKLFF TGTGCCACCAGCAGAGGACAGGGCGATGAAAAACTGTTTTTT
. TRBJ1-1 TRBD1 TRBV7-9 CASSPGTVNTEAFF TGTGCCAGCAGCCCCGGGACAGTGAACACTGAAGCTTTCTTT
. TRBJ1-1 TRBD1 TRBV5-1 CASSSRQGGEAFF TGCGCCAGCAGCTCCCGACAGGGCGGTGAAGCTTTCTTT
. TRBJ1-4 TRBD1 TRBV6-6 CASSYGGRGKKLFF TGTGCCAGCAGTTACGGGGGCAGGGGGAAAAAACTGTTTTTT
. TRBJ1-3 TRBD1 TRBV19 CASKRQGVDGNTIYF TGTGCCAGTAAAAGACAGGGGGTCGATGGAAACACCATATATTTT
. TRBJ2-3 TRBD2 TRBV7-9 CASSLVMREREKADTQYF TGTGCCAGCAGCTTAGTCATGCGGGAGCGGGAGAAAGCAGATACGCAGTATTTT
. TRBJ2-1 . TRBV3-1/TRBV3-2 CASSLEAGYNEQFF TGTGCCAGCAGCCTTGAGGCGGGCTACAATGAGCAGTTCTTC
. TRBJ2-7 TRBD2 TRBV5-1 CASSAASGTYEQYF TGCGCCAGCTCCGCGGCTAGCGGAACCTACGAGCAGTACTTC
. TRBJ2-1 TRBD2 TRBV9 CASSDQTSGAYNEQFF TGTGCCAGCAGCGATCAGACTAGCGGGGCATACAATGAGCAGTTCTTC
. TRBJ1-3 TRBD1 TRBV28 CASSYIDRAPSGNTIYF TGTGCCAGCAGTTATATTGACAGGGCCCCCTCTGGAAACACCATATATTTT
. TRBJ1-4 TRBD1 TRBV5-1 CASSLAGTGGNEKLFF TGCGCCAGCAGCTTGGCCGGGACAGGGGGGAACGAAAAACTGTTTTTT
. TRBJ1-6 TRBD1 TRBV9 CASSFQERGTGNSPLHF TGTGCCAGCAGCTTCCAAGAGAGGGGGACAGGCAATTCACCCCTCCACTTT
. TRBJ1-5 TRBD1 TRBV7-2 CASSQNRGNQPQHF TGTGCCAGCAGCCAAAACAGGGGAAATCAGCCCCAGCATTTT
. TRBJ2-1 . TRBV20-1 CSAIDRFNEQFF TGCAGTGCTATTGACAGGTTCAATGAGCAGTTCTTC